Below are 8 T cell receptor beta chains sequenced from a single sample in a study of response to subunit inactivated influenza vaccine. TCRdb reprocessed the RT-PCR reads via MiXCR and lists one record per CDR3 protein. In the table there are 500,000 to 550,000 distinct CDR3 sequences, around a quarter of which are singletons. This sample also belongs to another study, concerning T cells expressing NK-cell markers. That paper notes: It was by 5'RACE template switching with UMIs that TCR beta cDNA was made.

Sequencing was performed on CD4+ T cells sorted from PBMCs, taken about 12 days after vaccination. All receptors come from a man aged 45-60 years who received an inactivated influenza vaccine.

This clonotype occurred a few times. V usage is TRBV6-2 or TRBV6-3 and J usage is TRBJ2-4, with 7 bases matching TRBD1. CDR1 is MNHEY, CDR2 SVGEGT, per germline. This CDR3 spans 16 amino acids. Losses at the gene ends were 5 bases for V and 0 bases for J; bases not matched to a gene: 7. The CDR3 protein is CASSETGTLAKNIQYF. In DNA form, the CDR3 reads TGTGCCAGCAGTGAGACAGGGACACTAGCCAAAAACATTCAGTACTTC.

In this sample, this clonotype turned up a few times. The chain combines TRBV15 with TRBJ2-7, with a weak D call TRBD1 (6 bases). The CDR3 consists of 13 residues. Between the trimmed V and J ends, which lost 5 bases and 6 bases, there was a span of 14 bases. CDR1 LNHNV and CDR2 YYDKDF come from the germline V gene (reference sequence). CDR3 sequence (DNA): TGTGCCACCAGCTGGAAACAGGGCGGCGAGCAGTACTTC. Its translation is CATSWKQGGEQYF. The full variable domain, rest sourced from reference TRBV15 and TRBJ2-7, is DAMVIQNPRYQVTQFGKPVTLSCSQTLNHNVMYWYQQKSSQAPKLLFHYYDKDFNNEADTPDNFQSRRPNTSFCFLDIRSPGLGDTAMYLCATSWKQGGEQYFGPGTRLTVT.

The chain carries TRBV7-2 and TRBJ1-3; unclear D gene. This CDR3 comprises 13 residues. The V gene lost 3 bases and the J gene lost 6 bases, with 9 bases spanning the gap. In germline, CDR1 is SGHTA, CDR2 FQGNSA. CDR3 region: CASSFPPANTIYF. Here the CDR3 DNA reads TGTGCCAGCAGCTTTCCGCCTGCAAACACCATATATTTT.

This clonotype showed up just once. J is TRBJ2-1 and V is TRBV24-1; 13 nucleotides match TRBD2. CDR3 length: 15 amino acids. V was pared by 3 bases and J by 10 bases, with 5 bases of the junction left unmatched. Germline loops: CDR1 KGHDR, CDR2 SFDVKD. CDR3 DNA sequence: TGTGCCACCAGTGATACCCGGACTAGCGGGAGCGAGCAGTTCTTC. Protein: CATSDTRTSGSEQFF.

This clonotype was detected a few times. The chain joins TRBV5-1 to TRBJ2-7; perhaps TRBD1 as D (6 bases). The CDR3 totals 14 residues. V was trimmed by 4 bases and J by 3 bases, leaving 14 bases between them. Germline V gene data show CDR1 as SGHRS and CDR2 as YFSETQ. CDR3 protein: CASSPAGTIYEQYF. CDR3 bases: TGCGCCAGCAGCCCGGCCGGGACAATCTACGAGCAGTACTTC. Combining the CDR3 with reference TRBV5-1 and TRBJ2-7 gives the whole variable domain KAGVTQTPRYLIKTRGQQVTLSCSPISGHRSVSWYQQTPGQGLQFLFEYFSETQRNKGNFPGRFSGRQFSNSRSEMNVSTLELGDSALYLCASSPAGTIYEQYFGPGTRLTVT.

CDR3: CASSPTPGDTQYF. The CDR3 DNA reads as TGTGCCAGCTCACCCACTCCCGGGGATACGCAGTATTTT. The chain carries TRBV18 and TRBJ2-3; D gene unclear. The CDR3 extends over 13 amino acids. Trimming took 3 bases from V and 6 from J, leaving 10 bases between them. From germline, CDR1 is KGHSH and CDR2 LQKENI. The entire variable domain, with the rest obtained from reference TRBV18 and TRBJ2-3, is as follows: NAGVMQNPRHLVRRRGQEARLRCSPMKGHSHVYWYRQLPEEGLKFMVYLQKENIIDESGMPKERFSAEFPKEGPSILRIQQVVRGDSAAYFCASSPTPGDTQYFGPGTRLTVL.

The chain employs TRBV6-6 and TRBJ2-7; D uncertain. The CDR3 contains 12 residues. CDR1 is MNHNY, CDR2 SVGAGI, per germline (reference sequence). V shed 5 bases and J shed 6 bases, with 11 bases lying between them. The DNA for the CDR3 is TGTGCCAGCAGTGGGCATCGGACCGAGCAGTACTTC. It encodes CASSGHRTEQYF.

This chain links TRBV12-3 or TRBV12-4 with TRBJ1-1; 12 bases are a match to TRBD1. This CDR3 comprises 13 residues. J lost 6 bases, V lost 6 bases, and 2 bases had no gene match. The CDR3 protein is CASSGTGGPEAFF. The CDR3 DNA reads TGTGCCAGCAGCGGGACAGGGGGCCCTGAAGCTTTCTTT.